Following are 26 T cell receptor beta chains from one sample sequenced in a study of T-cell reconstitution after alpha-beta-depleted transplantation in children. The library targeted TCRbeta and was prepared with unique molecular identifiers. TCRdb re-called the PCR reads with MiXCR, one entry per CDR3 protein. The table lists 700,000 to 950,000 distinct CDR3 sequences, about 15% of them singletons. Specimen: PBMCs, mostly from graft donor cells, collected 360 days after TCRalphabeta/CD19-depleted stem cell transplant. The source of these receptors is a male patient aged 10-17 years who had a stem cell transplant for acute lymphoblastic leukemia, so the T cells may come from the graft donor.

The chain combines TRBV7-8 with TRBJ2-1; TRBD2 matches 9 bases. This CDR3 comprises 15 residues. Germline CDR1 SGHVS, CDR2 FQNEAQ. The ends lost 8 bases at V and 2 bases at J; junction bases unmatched: 7. The CDR3 sequence is CASAGGLAPYNEQFF. The CDR3 DNA follows: TGTGCCAGCGCAGGAGGACTAGCGCCCTACAATGAGCAGTTCTTC.

The V call is TRBV20-1, the J call TRBJ2-1, with D possibly being TRBD1 or TRBD2 (7 bases each). The V end was cut by 6 bases, the J end by 2 bases, with 29 bases between. Germline V lookup: CDR1 DFQATT, CDR2 SNEGSKA (reference sequence). This CDR3 region has 19 residues. CDR3 DNA: TGCAGTGCCCAGCCTGGGGAGGGGGCGTATGGCGGGACCTACAATGAGCAGTTCTTC. Translating it yields CSAQPGEGAYGGTYNEQFF.

The chain recombines TRBV5-1 with TRBJ1-1; D call uncertain. Germline loops: CDR1 SGHRS, CDR2 YFSETQ. V was trimmed by 5 bases and J by 1 base, leaving 9 bases between them. The CDR3 sequence is 13 residues long. CDR3 in amino acids: CASRLHQNTEAFF. CDR3 coding DNA: TGCGCCAGCAGGTTGCATCAGAACACTGAAGCTTTCTTT.

This clonotype was observed a handful of times. This sequence joins TRBV9 and TRBJ2-5; D is uncertain. Germline values: CDR1 SGDLS, CDR2 YYNGEE. The ends were cut back, 0 bases at V and 0 bases at J, with 6 bases in the middle. The CDR3 loop spans 14 amino acids. The CDR3 DNA sequence: TGTGCCAGCAGCGTAGTGGGGTACCAAGAGACCCAGTACTTC. Protein: CASSVVGYQETQYF.

V and J are TRBV6-1 and TRBJ1-1; 8 nucleotides agree with TRBD1. Germline CDR1 is MNHNS and CDR2 is SASEGT. V gave up 6 bases and J gave up 4 bases; unmatched junction bases: 7. The CDR3 runs to 14 residues. The CDR3 region has the DNA TGTGCCAGCAGCCGTGACAGGGGTAGCACTGAAGCTTTCTTT. Translated: CASSRDRGSTEAFF.

The rearrangement joins TRBV3-1 to TRBJ1-2, with a possible D match to TRBD1 (5 bases). Germline V gene lookup returns CDR1 LGHDT and CDR2 YNNKEL (reference sequence). Trimming took 4 bases from V and 3 from J, leaving 18 bases between them. CDR3 length: 16 residues. The DNA of the CDR3 is TGTGCCAGCAGCCCGACTGGTGGGGGGACGGACTATGGCTACACCTTC. Residues: CASSPTGGGTDYGYTF. Looking up the rest from reference TRBV3-1 and TRBJ1-2 gives the full variable domain: DTAVSQTPKYLVTQMGNDKSIKCEQNLGHDTMYWYKQDSKKFLKIMFSYNNKELIINETVPNRFSPKSPDKAHLNLHINSLELGDSAVYFCASSPTGGGTDYGYTFGSGTRLTVV.

This clonotype has more than one count but fewer than ten. The chain recombines TRBV4-1 with TRBJ2-7; D possibly matches TRBD1 or TRBD2 (5 bases each). The CDR3 extends over 16 amino acids. Between the trimmed V and J ends, which lost 4 bases and 6 bases, there was a span of 22 bases. The germline CDR1 and CDR2 sequences are MGHRA and YSYEKL. The CDR3 DNA is TGCGCCAGCAGCCCAATATGGGCAGGGAGAGGCGGCGAGCAGTACTTC. It encodes CASSPIWAGRGGEQYF.

V usage is TRBV7-9 and J usage is TRBJ2-2, with D possibly being TRBD1 (5 bases). V was shortened by 5 bases and J by 7 bases, with 14 bases between the two germline ends. The CDR3 has 14 residues. Germline CDR1 SEHNR, CDR2 FQNEAQ (reference sequence). The CDR3 sequence: CASSLTGRVGELFF. CDR3 nucleotide sequence: TGTGCCAGCAGCCTCACTGGCAGGGTCGGGGAGCTGTTTTTT.

The gene calls are TRBV18 and TRBJ2-1; D remains unclear. Trimming removed 2 bases from V and 8 bases from J, with 10 bases in between. CDR3 length: 13 amino acids. The V gene's germline CDR1 is KGHSH and CDR2 LQKENI. CDR3 DNA sequence: TGTGCCAGCTCACCAGGTATTTACGATGAGCAGTTCTTC. Protein sequence: CASSPGIYDEQFF.

This chain links TRBV6-5 with TRBJ2-4; weak D call: TRBD1 (6 bases). Deletions cut 2 bases from V and 6 bases from J, with 14 bases between. Germline-derived CDR1 and CDR2 are MNHEY and SVGAGI. The CDR3 is 15 residues long. CDR3 residues: CASSYGTGQGNIQYF. The CDR3 nucleotides are TGTGCCAGCAGTTACGGAACAGGGCAGGGAAACATTCAGTACTTC.

In its sample, this clonotype was seen many times. The V gene is TRBV7-2, the J gene TRBJ2-1; D is unclear. V dropped 1 base and J dropped 0 bases, with 7 bases sitting between them. CDR3 length: 15 amino acids. Germline CDR1 is SGHTA and CDR2 is FQGNSA. DNA of the CDR3: TGTGCCAGCAGCTTAGGTCCCAGCTCCTACAATGAGCAGTTCTTC. This encodes CASSLGPSSYNEQFF.

This clonotype was counted only a few times. The J gene is TRBJ2-2, the V gene TRBV24-1; TRBD2 matches at 7 bases. The J segment lost 0 bases and the V segment lost 10 bases, leaving 7 bases of the junction unmatched. Germline CDR1 is KGHDR and CDR2 is SFDVKD. The CDR3 extends over 15 amino acids. The CDR3, as DNA: TGTGCCACTTCGTGGGGAGGGACGAACACCGGGGAGCTGTTTTTT. It yields the protein CATSWGGTNTGELFF.

The chain employs TRBV7-2 and TRBJ1-6; perhaps TRBD1 as D (5 bases). Germline V gene sequence: CDR1 SGHTA, CDR2 FQGNSA. Between the trimmed V and J ends, which lost 6 bases and 5 bases, there was a span of 17 bases. This CDR3 region has 16 residues. CDR3 amino acids: CASRRRPGTDNSPLHF. Here the CDR3 DNA reads TGTGCCAGCAGGCGAAGGCCGGGGACTGATAATTCACCCCTCCACTTT.

The CDR3 reads CSVLAGEQYF. The CDR3 region has the DNA TGCAGCGTACTTGCGGGGGAGCAGTACTTC. The rearrangement joins TRBV29-1 to TRBJ2-7; perhaps TRBD2 as D (6 bases). Germline V gives CDR1 SQVTM, CDR2 ANQGSEA. The CDR3 totals 10 residues. V was clipped by 6 bases and J by 7 bases, with 10 bases between them.

This rearrangement joins TRBV29-1 to TRBJ2-7; 10 bases align to TRBD1. This CDR3 region has 15 residues. Trimming cost V 0 bases and J 6 bases; bases outside gene matches: 8. Germline-derived CDR1 and CDR2 are SQVTM and ANQGSEA. The CDR3 sequence is CSVEEAGTGVFEQYF. For the CDR3, the DNA is TGCAGCGTTGAAGAGGCCGGGACAGGGGTTTTCGAGCAGTACTTC.

This chain joins TRBV7-8 and TRBJ2-1; the D is unclear. The CDR3 sequence is 16 residues long. Germline values: CDR1 SGHVS, CDR2 FQNEAQ. Trimming took 7 bases from V and 2 from J, leaving 18 bases between them. CDR3 DNA sequence: TGTGCCAGCATCCCGCTCTCTCTTAGGACCTACAATGAGCAGTTCTTC. It yields the protein CASIPLSLRTYNEQFF.

The rearrangement joins TRBV28 to TRBJ2-7; 9 nucleotides match TRBD1. This CDR3 contains 12 residues. Germline lookup yields CDR1 MDHEN and CDR2 SYDVKM. V lost 5 bases and J lost 6; bases outside the gene matches: 2. The CDR3 nucleotides are TGTGCCAGCAGTACAGGGGGCAGCGAGCAGTACTTC. This codes for CASSTGGSEQYF.

This sequence joins TRBV4-1 and TRBJ2-2; D remains ambiguous. V was pared by 3 bases and J by 1 base, with 15 bases between. The germline gives CDR1 MGHRA, CDR2 YSYEKL. This CDR3 contains 17 residues. The CDR3 region has the DNA TGCGCCAGCAGCCACGAGCTTCATCACAAGAACACCGGGGAGCTGTTTTTT. Encoded protein: CASSHELHHKNTGELFF.

Only a few counts were recorded for this clonotype. The chain recombines TRBV2 with TRBJ2-3; TRBD1 agrees at 9 bases. Per the germline V gene, CDR1 is SNHLY and CDR2 is FYNNEI. The CDR3 spans 16 residues. The V segment lost 6 bases and the J segment 6 bases; nucleotides outside the gene matches: 13. The CDR3 sequence is CASRVTGTGSFDTQYF. The CDR3 bases are TGTGCCAGCAGGGTTACCGGGACAGGGTCGTTCGATACGCAGTATTTT.

This clonotype was detected a few times. The gene calls are TRBV20-1 and TRBJ2-3, with D perhaps TRBD2 (6 bases). The CDR3 has 15 amino acids. V shed 5 bases and J shed 0 bases, with 15 bases lying between them. Germline V gives CDR1 DFQATT, CDR2 SNEGSKA (reference sequence). The CDR3 reads CSAGRLVPSTDTQYF. The CDR3 DNA reads TGCAGTGCTGGGAGACTAGTGCCTAGCACAGATACGCAGTATTTT.

This clonotype was seen more than once but under ten times. This chain connects TRBV18 to TRBJ1-1, with D unresolved. Germline loops: CDR1 KGHSH, CDR2 LQKENI. Trimming cost V 2 bases and J 0 bases, with 13 bases left between them. The CDR3 has 16 amino acids. The CDR3 reads CASSPRSGTMNTEAFF. CDR3 coding DNA: TGTGCCAGCTCACCAAGGTCAGGCACCATGAACACTGAAGCTTTCTTT.

This clonotype was found a few times. The gene calls are TRBV7-3 and TRBJ2-3; 8 bases match TRBD2. The CDR3 spans 14 residues. The V gene's germline CDR1 is SGHTA and CDR2 FQGTGA. V dropped 2 bases and J dropped 6; count of bases not matched to a gene: 4. The CDR3 is CASSLRAGEDTQYF. The CDR3 DNA reads as TGTGCCAGCAGCTTACGAGCGGGAGAGGATACGCAGTATTTT.

This clonotype was observed many times. The gene calls are TRBV5-1 and TRBJ2-7, with D maybe TRBD1 (5 bases). The CDR3 sequence is 13 residues long. Per the germline V gene, CDR1 is SGHRS and CDR2 is YFSETQ. The V end was cut by 0 bases, the J end by 3 bases, with 7 bases between. This CDR3 reads CASSLGQYYEQYF. The DNA for the CDR3 is TGCGCCAGCAGCTTGGGACAGTACTACGAGCAGTACTTC.

With respect to this clonotype: At one boundary the junction diverges from the germline segment, which might be a read error. This chain connects TRBV5-1 to TRBJ1-2; the match to TRBD1 covers 7 bases. CDR1 and CDR2 from the germline V gene are SGHRS and YFSETQ. The CDR3 length is 14 residues. CDR3 region: CASGFGTALSGYTF. For the CDR3, the DNA is TGCGCCAGCGGCTTCGGGACAGCCTTATCTGGCTACACCTTC.

The CDR3 region is CASSDPGTGYMNIQYF. CDR3 bases: TGTGCCAGCAGTGACCCCGGGACAGGGTATATGAACATTCAGTACTTC. The rearrangement links TRBV2 to TRBJ2-4, with 9 bases fitting TRBD1. V shed 3 bases and J 7 bases; nucleotides not matched to a gene: 10. The CDR3 extends over 16 amino acids. CDR1 and CDR2 (germline): SNHLY, FYNNEI. The whole variable domain, filled in from reference TRBV2 and TRBJ2-4, reads EPEVTQTPSHQVTQMGQEVILRCVPISNHLYFYWYRQILGQKVEFLVSFYNNEISEKSEIFDDQFSVERPDGSNFTLKIRSTKLEDSAMYFCASSDPGTGYMNIQYFGAGTRLSVL.

This clonotype turned up a few times. The rearrangement links TRBV5-1 to TRBJ2-7, with a tentative D call TRBD1 (5 bases). Germline V gene data show CDR1 as SGHRS and CDR2 as YFSETQ. The V and J ends lost 0 bases and 6 bases respectively, with 7 bases between them. CDR3 length equals 12 residues. Here the CDR3 DNA reads TGCGCCAGCAGCTTGGAAACAGGCGAGCAGTACTTC. This translates into CASSLETGEQYF.